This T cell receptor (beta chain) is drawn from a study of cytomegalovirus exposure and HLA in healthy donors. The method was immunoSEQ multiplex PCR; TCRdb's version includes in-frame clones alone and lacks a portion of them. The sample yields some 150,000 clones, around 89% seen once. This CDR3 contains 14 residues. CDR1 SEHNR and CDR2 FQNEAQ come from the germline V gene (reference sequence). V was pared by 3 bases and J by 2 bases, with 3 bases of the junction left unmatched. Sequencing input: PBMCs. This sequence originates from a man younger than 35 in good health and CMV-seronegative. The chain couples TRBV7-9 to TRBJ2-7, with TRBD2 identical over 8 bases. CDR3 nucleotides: TGTGCCAGCAGCTTCACTAGCGGTACCTACGAGCAGTACTTC. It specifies CASSFTSGTYEQYF.